The source of this T cell receptor beta chain is a study of blood T cell repertoires in COVID-19. The CDR3 covers 14 residues. V lost 3 bases and J lost 9; bases outside the gene matches: 7. Germline lookup yields CDR1 LGHDT and CDR2 YNNKEL (reference sequence). Profiled with immunoSEQ multiplex PCR; TCRdb holds only in-frame clones, not every one. The sample contains 310,000 or so clones, roughly nine tenths of which appear only once. Participant-reported clinical history was the basis for cohort assignment. Recovered status in Cohort 3 required two negative PCRs, clearance, or symptom resolution. This rearrangement joins TRBV3-1 (or the pseudogene TRBV3-2) to TRBJ1-4; 7 bases are shared with TRBD1. Sequencing was done on a sample of PBMCs or T cells enriched from blood (not recorded which). This sequence was found in a woman between 25 and 40 years old who had recovered from COVID-19. The CDR3 DNA sequence: TGTGCCAGCAGCCAGGCCGGGACAGCCCAAAAACTGTTTTTT. This gives the protein CASSQAGTAQKLFF.